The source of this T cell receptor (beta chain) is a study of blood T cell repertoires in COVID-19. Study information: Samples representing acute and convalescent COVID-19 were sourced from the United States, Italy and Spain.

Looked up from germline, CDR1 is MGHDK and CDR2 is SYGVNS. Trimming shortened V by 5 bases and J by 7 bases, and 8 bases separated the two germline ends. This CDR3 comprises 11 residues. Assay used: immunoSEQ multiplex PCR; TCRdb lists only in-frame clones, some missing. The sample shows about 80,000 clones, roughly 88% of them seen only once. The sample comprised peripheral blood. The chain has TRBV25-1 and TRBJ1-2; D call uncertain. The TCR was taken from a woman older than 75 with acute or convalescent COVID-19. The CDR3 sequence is CASSPGSGYTF. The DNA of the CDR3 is TGTGCCAGCAGTCCCGGGAGTGGCTACACCTTC.